The 28 T cell receptor beta chains below were found in one sample sequenced in a study of cytomegalovirus exposure and HLA in healthy donors. PCR was performed using 60 Vbeta and 13 Jbeta primers. Method: immunoSEQ multiplex PCR; TCRdb's copy keeps in-frame clones and lacks some. The table shows approximately 190,000 clones, with 75% to 90% occurring only once. The sequenced sample was PBMCs. All receptors derive from a man in his forties or fifties in good health and CMV-seropositive.

A few counts support this clone. The V gene is TRBV6-1, the J gene TRBJ2-3; 11 bases align to TRBD2. The V gene end was trimmed by 4 bases and the J gene end by 0 bases; junction bases not matched to a gene: 3. This CDR3 region has 16 residues. CDR1 and CDR2 (germline): MNHNS, SASEGT. The CDR3 is CASSVLAGGSTDTQYF. The DNA of the CDR3 is TGTGCCAGCAGTGTGTTAGCGGGGGGGAGCACAGATACGCAGTATTTT.

The chain employs TRBV5-8 and TRBJ2-7; weak D call: TRBD1 (5 bases). Germline V gene sequence: CDR1 SGHTS, CDR2 YDEGEE. V lost 6 bases to trimming and J lost 3 bases, with 19 bases between them. CDR3 length: 15 residues. CDR3 nucleotides: TGTGCCAGCATTATTGTTTTAGGGGTTTACTACGAGCAGTACTTC. It yields the protein CASIIVLGVYYEQYF.

The chain is built from TRBV9 and TRBJ2-2; possibly TRBD2 for D (6 bases). V lost 0 bases and J lost 5, with 11 bases in between. CDR3 length equals 15 residues. Germline assignment: CDR1 SGDLS and CDR2 YYNGEE. This CDR3 is CASSVAGAGTGELFF. CDR3 in DNA: TGTGCCAGCAGCGTAGCTGGGGCGGGGACCGGGGAGCTGTTTTTT.

The V call is TRBV19, the J call TRBJ2-5, with D perhaps TRBD1 (5 bases). V was pared by 0 bases and J by 4 bases, with 12 bases between. The CDR3 has 15 amino acids. CDR1 and CDR2 (germline): LNHDA, SQIVND (reference sequence). This CDR3 reads CASSIEPGFGETQYF. The CDR3 DNA is TGTGCCAGTAGTATAGAGCCAGGGTTCGGAGAGACCCAGTACTTC.

J is TRBJ1-2 and V is TRBV7-8, with 7 nucleotides matching TRBD1. V trimming: 0 bases; J trimming: 8 bases; junction bases outside the gene matches: 3. Germline assignment: CDR1 SGHVS and CDR2 FQNEAQ. This CDR3 comprises 13 residues. DNA for the CDR3: TGTGCCAGCAGCTTAGCAGGGGGCAAGGGCTACACCTTC. Its protein product is CASSLAGGKGYTF. Based on the CDR3 plus reference TRBV7-8 and TRBJ1-2, the full variable domain is GAGVSQSPRYKVAKRGQDVALRCDPISGHVSLFWYQQALGQGPEFLTYFQNEAQLDKSGLPSDRFFAERPEGSVSTLKIQRTQQEDSAVYLCASSLAGGKGYTFGSGTRLTVV.

The chain links TRBV27 to TRBJ2-2; tentative D call: TRBD1 (5 bases). The V gene lost 10 bases and the J gene lost 5 bases, with 17 bases spanning the gap. This CDR3 has 14 amino acids. CDR1 and CDR2 from the germline V gene are MNHEY and SMNVEV (reference sequence). For the CDR3, the DNA is TGTGCCACCACGGGTCAGGGAAATACCGGGGAGCTGTTTTTT. This codes for CATTGQGNTGELFF.

The chain joins TRBV7-8 to TRBJ2-5; 8 nucleotides match TRBD2. The V gene end was trimmed by 2 bases and the J gene end by 7 bases; junction bases not matched to a gene: 9. Germline loops: CDR1 SGHVS, CDR2 FQNEAQ. The CDR3 covers 15 residues. For the CDR3, the DNA is TGTGCCAGCAGCTTACAGCGGGGGACCTCCCGGACCCAGTACTTC. Translated: CASSLQRGTSRTQYF.

This sequence joins TRBV6-1 and TRBJ1-1; D uncertain. The V and J ends lost 10 bases and 1 base respectively, with 10 bases between them. Germline CDR1 and CDR2: MNHNS and SASEGT. CDR3 size: 12 residues. The CDR3 nucleotides are TGTGCCACCATCTACAGGAACACTGAAGCTTTCTTT. Protein: CATIYRNTEAFF.

The genes are TRBV11-1 and TRBJ1-6; a weak D match, TRBD1 (5 bases). The V and J ends lost 1 base and 10 bases respectively, with 11 bases between them. The CDR3 totals 14 residues. Germline lookup yields CDR1 SGHAT and CDR2 FQDESV (reference sequence). This CDR3 reads CASSLDRTKSPLHF. The CDR3 DNA sequence: TGTGCCAGCAGCTTAGACAGGACAAAATCACCCCTCCACTTT.

This clone was seen once. The same CDR3 also results from other DNA sequences found in this sample. The genes are TRBV7-9 and TRBJ1-5; no reliable D call. The germline V gene encodes CDR1 SEHNR and CDR2 FQNEAQ (reference sequence). Trimming took 6 bases from V and 5 from J, leaving 11 bases between them. The CDR3 is made up of 13 amino acids. Written as DNA, the CDR3 is TGTGCCAGCAGTTACAGCCCCCATCAGCCCCAGCATTTT. This translates into CASSYSPHQPQHF.

This clone has a handful of counts. V is TRBV6-5 and J is TRBJ1-2; D may be TRBD1 (5 bases). Germline-derived CDR1 and CDR2 are MNHEY and SVGAGI. The germline V and J ends were trimmed by 6 bases and 1 base, with 12 bases remaining between them. The CDR3 extends over 14 amino acids. CDR3 bases: TGTGCCAGCAGCCCCCTCAGGGATAACTATGGCTACACCTTC. Translation gives CASSPLRDNYGYTF.

The chain carries TRBV5-4 and TRBJ2-1; D is undetermined. The CDR3 has 13 residues. Trimming cost V 6 bases and J 8 bases, with 15 bases left between them. In germline, CDR1 is SGHNT, CDR2 YYREEE (reference sequence). CDR3 sequence: CASTLRQVDEQFF. CDR3 bases: TGTGCCAGCACCCTAAGGCAGGTCGATGAGCAGTTCTTC.

The chain combines TRBV4-1 with TRBJ1-1; D might be TRBD1 (5 bases). Trimming shortened V by 2 bases and J by 5 bases, and 9 bases separated the two germline ends. This CDR3 has 13 amino acids. CDR1 and CDR2 (germline): MGHRA, YSYEKL. This CDR3 is CASSQWGTTEAFF. CDR3 DNA sequence: TGCGCCAGCAGCCAATGGGGCACGACTGAAGCTTTCTTT.

The V gene is TRBV28, the J gene TRBJ1-4; 10 nucleotides match TRBD1. The trim removed 5 bases at V and 3 bases at J, leaving 6 bases unmatched. There are 16 residues in the CDR3. The germline gives CDR1 MDHEN, CDR2 SYDVKM. This chain's CDR3 is CASSPRTGGSNEKLFF. The DNA for the CDR3 is TGTGCCAGCAGTCCCCGGACAGGGGGGTCTAATGAAAAACTGTTTTTT.

This clone was counted once. The chain uses TRBV5-4 and TRBJ1-2; TRBD1 agrees at 9 bases. The CDR3 covers 15 residues. The trim removed 3 bases at V and 4 bases at J, leaving 7 bases unmatched. CDR1 is SGHNT and CDR2 is YYREEE in the germline V gene (reference sequence). The CDR3: CASSYRDRAAYGYTF. The CDR3 bases are TGTGCCAGCAGCTACCGGGACAGGGCTGCCTATGGCTACACCTTC.

The V gene is TRBV7-8, the J gene TRBJ2-5; weak D call: TRBD1 (6 bases). Germline CDR1 SGHVS, CDR2 FQNEAQ. The ends were cut back, 5 bases at V and 2 bases at J, with 18 bases in the middle. The CDR3 is 16 residues long. CDR3 bases: TGTGCCAGCAGCAGAAACAGGGCGGAACCTCAAGAGACCCAGTACTTC. Protein: CASSRNRAEPQETQYF.

The V gene is TRBV9, the J gene TRBJ2-4; D is undetermined. From germline, CDR1 is SGDLS and CDR2 YYNGEE. CDR3 length: 14 amino acids. Trimming removed 0 bases from V and 1 base from J, with 5 bases in between. The CDR3 bases are TGTGCCAGCAGCGTAGACGAGGCCAAAAACATTCAGTACTTC. It specifies CASSVDEAKNIQYF.

DNA for the CDR3: TGTGCCAGCAGCTCAGGGGGGCGCGAGCAGTACTTC. Protein product: CASSSGGREQYF. The chain recombines TRBV7-6 with TRBJ2-7, with TRBD1 as a possible D gene (7 bases). CDR3 length: 12 residues. Germline V gene sequence: CDR1 SGHVS, CDR2 FNYEAQ. V dropped 4 bases and J dropped 6 bases, with 10 bases sitting between them.

The chain has TRBV7-2 and TRBJ1-1, with D maybe TRBD1 (5 bases). Trimming stripped 3 bases from V and 1 base from J, with 15 bases between. Germline V gene data show CDR1 as SGHTA and CDR2 as FQGNSA. This CDR3 comprises 16 residues. As DNA, the CDR3 is TGTGCCAGCAGCTTGGAAGGGGTGAATGGGAACACTGAAGCTTTCTTT. It translates to CASSLEGVNGNTEAFF.

The CDR3 loop reads CASSLDRGYYEQYF. The CDR3 nucleotides are TGTGCCAGCAGCCTAGACAGGGGGTACTACGAGCAGTACTTC. This chain links TRBV7-2 with TRBJ2-7; 9 bases map to TRBD1. CDR1 and CDR2 (germline): SGHTA, FQGNSA. The junction had 5 bases not matched to a gene; V was cut back by 5 bases and J by 3 bases. There are 14 residues in the CDR3.

The chain links TRBV6-5 to TRBJ1-6; a possible D gene is TRBD1 (6 bases). There are 14 residues in the CDR3. CDR1 is MNHEY and CDR2 is SVGAGI in the germline V gene. V lost 8 bases and J 7 bases, leaving 15 bases between the germline ends. The CDR3 nucleotides are TGTGCCAGCGGCGTAACAGGGACAAATTCACCCCTCCACTTT. It specifies CASGVTGTNSPLHF.

The genes are TRBV4-1 and TRBJ1-1; D not resolved. Germline V gene lookup returns CDR1 MGHRA and CDR2 YSYEKL. The CDR3 is made up of 13 amino acids. Trimming stripped 1 base from V and 5 bases from J, with 8 bases between. The CDR3 loop reads CASSQASVTEAFF. The CDR3 DNA sequence: TGCGCCAGCAGCCAAGCTTCTGTTACTGAAGCTTTCTTT.

The chain carries TRBV7-9 and TRBJ1-5; D may be TRBD1 (5 bases). This CDR3 spans 16 amino acids. Trimming removed 5 bases at V and 1 base at J, with 15 bases between. Germline lookup yields CDR1 SEHNR and CDR2 FQNEAQ (reference sequence). The CDR3 is CASSDRSGGSNQPQHF. For the CDR3, the DNA is TGTGCCAGCAGCGATAGATCTGGGGGGAGCAATCAGCCCCAGCATTTT.

The V and J genes are TRBV19 and TRBJ2-5; 11 positions match TRBD1. Germline CDR1 LNHDA, CDR2 SQIVND (reference sequence). J was trimmed by 5 bases and V by 5 bases; bases with no gene match: 10. The CDR3 is 16 amino acids. This CDR3 reads CASSAGQGATGETQYF. CDR3 bases: TGTGCCAGTAGTGCAGGACAGGGGGCCACGGGGGAGACCCAGTACTTC.

The sample holds a few counts of this clone. The genes are TRBV4-3 and TRBJ1-4; maybe TRBD1 (6 bases). Germline CDR1 LGHNA, CDR2 YSLEER. The CDR3 is 17 residues long. Trimming cost V 0 bases and J 2 bases, with 13 bases left between them. CDR3: CASSQERRGPTNEKLFF. The CDR3 nucleotides read TGCGCCAGCAGCCAAGAGAGGCGGGGGCCTACTAATGAAAAACTGTTTTTT.

The chain combines TRBV21-1 with TRBJ2-7; the listed D gene, TRBD2, was not tested against the DNA. TRBV21-1 is a recognized pseudogene. This CDR3 region has 14 residues. The CDR3 spells CASSKAEKIKEQYF. The CDR3 DNA follows: TGTGCCAGCAGCAAAGCAGAGAAAATAAAAGAGCAGTACTTC.

Only a few counts were recorded for this clone. This chain connects TRBV2 to TRBJ2-5; 7 bases line up with TRBD2. The CDR3 is 13 residues long. CDR1 SNHLY and CDR2 FYNNEI come from the germline V gene. Unmatched junction bases numbered 7, after V lost 8 bases and J lost 4 bases. This chain's CDR3 is CASGWASGETQYF. In DNA form, the CDR3 reads TGTGCCAGCGGTTGGGCTAGCGGAGAGACCCAGTACTTC.

CDR3 sequence: CASSQGNTAYNEQFF. The CDR3 bases are TGTGCCAGCAGCCAAGGTAATACTGCCTACAATGAGCAGTTCTTC. The chain links TRBV14 to TRBJ2-1; D gene ambiguous. With 1 base removed from V and 2 bases from J, the gap between germline ends came to 9 bases. This CDR3 has 15 residues. Looked up from germline, CDR1 is SGHDN and CDR2 is FVKESK.